The 8 T cell receptor beta chains below all came from one sample that was sequenced in a study of HIV-infected patients and healthy controls. Around 450 ng RNA was reverse transcribed with alpha and beta constant-region primers. Using multiplexing indices, alpha and beta chain libraries were generated apart by chain-specific third strand synthesis. TCRdb re-analysed the 5' RACE reads in MiXCR, keeping a single row per CDR3 protein. The table has 19,000 or so distinct CDR3 sequences, under 9.5% seen once. Roughly three months, about 14 weeks, into antiretroviral therapy, follow-up blood was collected. The repertoire came from unfractionated whole blood and reflected all unsorted peripheral T cells. The sample in question was blood, obtained during antiretroviral therapy. Every receptor here comes from an adult with HIV infection.

The sample holds many counts of this clonotype. The rearrangement uses TRBV2 and TRBJ2-1; 9 bases agree with TRBD2. The germline gives CDR1 SNHLY, CDR2 FYNNEI. This CDR3 comprises 15 residues. The J segment lost 7 bases and the V segment lost 1 base, leaving 5 bases of the junction unmatched. CDR3 loop: CASSEEGLAGNEQFF. The CDR3 coding sequence is TGTGCCAGCAGTGAAGAGGGACTAGCAGGGAATGAGCAGTTCTTC.

This clonotype was picked up many times. J is TRBJ2-3 and V is TRBV3-1; TRBD2 agrees at 7 bases. Germline V gene sequence: CDR1 LGHDT, CDR2 YNNKEL (reference sequence). The CDR3 loop spans 16 amino acids. Losses at the gene ends were 1 base for V and 2 bases for J; bases not matched to a gene: 6. The CDR3 coding sequence is TGTGCCAGCAGCCAAGGCTGGGACTACCTCACAGATACGCAGTATTTT. Amino acid sequence: CASSQGWDYLTDTQYF.

This clonotype was seen at least ten times. The chain is built from TRBV6-5 and TRBJ1-1, with D unresolved. V was cut by 4 bases and J by 3 bases, with 6 bases left in between. The CDR3 has 12 amino acids. CDR1 is MNHEY and CDR2 is SVGAGI in the germline V gene. CDR3 amino acids: CASSSLDTEAFF. DNA for the CDR3: TGTGCCAGCAGTTCCCTGGACACTGAAGCTTTCTTT.

This clonotype was recorded many times. The rearrangement joins TRBV3-1 to TRBJ1-1; D call uncertain. Germline values: CDR1 LGHDT, CDR2 YNNKEL (reference sequence). The length of the CDR3 is 14 residues. Trimming removed 5 bases at V and 5 bases at J, with 15 bases between. The CDR3: CASSALGVGTEAFF. CDR3 nucleotide sequence: TGTGCCAGCAGCGCTCTAGGAGTTGGGACTGAAGCTTTCTTT. The entire variable domain, with the rest obtained from reference TRBV3-1 and TRBJ1-1, is as follows: DTAVSQTPKYLVTQMGNDKSIKCEQNLGHDTMYWYKQDSKKFLKIMFSYNNKELIINETVPNRFSPKSPDKAHLNLHINSLELGDSAVYFCASSALGVGTEAFFGQGTRLTVV.

This clonotype is labeled medium-sized. V usage is TRBV6-6 and J usage is TRBJ1-5, with TRBD1 matching 7 bases. V gave up 7 bases and J gave up 7 bases; unmatched junction bases: 13. Germline CDR1 reads MNHNY; CDR2 reads SVGAGI (reference sequence). The CDR3 sequence is 15 residues long. The CDR3 loop is CASTPRGGDSQPQHF. The CDR3 coding sequence is TGTGCCAGCACCCCTCGGGGAGGGGACAGCCAGCCCCAGCATTTT.

This clonotype was recorded many times. The chain is built from TRBV5-5 and TRBJ1-1; D unclear. Germline assignment: CDR1 SGHKS and CDR2 YYEKEE (reference sequence). V lost 0 bases and J lost 6, with 6 bases in between. The CDR3 loop spans 12 amino acids. The DNA for the CDR3 is TGTGCCAGCAGCTTGGAAGGCGCTGAAGCTTTCTTT. Its translation is CASSLEGAEAFF.

This clonotype appeared many times. The chain couples TRBV29-1 to TRBJ2-1; D might be TRBD1 (5 bases). The V end was cut by 4 bases, the J end by 10 bases, with 14 bases between. Germline assignment: CDR1 SQVTM and CDR2 ANQGSEA. The CDR3 is 12 amino acids. The CDR3 DNA is TGCAGCGTTGGACTCCAATCAGGGGAGCAGTTCTTC. This codes for CSVGLQSGEQFF.

This clonotype was recorded at least ten times. The chain recombines TRBV30 with TRBJ1-5; 8 bases are shared with TRBD1. The CDR3 runs to 14 residues. CDR1 is GTSNPN, CDR2 SVGIG, per germline (reference sequence). V shed 5 bases, J shed 6 bases, and the junction held 9 bases outside the gene matches. The CDR3 sequence: CAWEPHRGAQPQHF. The CDR3 DNA follows: TGTGCCTGGGAACCTCACAGGGGGGCTCAGCCCCAGCATTTT. Drawing the rest from reference TRBV30 and TRBJ1-5, the complete variable domain is SQTIHQWPATLVQPVGSPLSLECTVEGTSNPNLYWYRQAAGRGLQLLFYSVGIGQISSEVPQNLSASRPQDRQFILSSKKLLLSDSGFYLCAWEPHRGAQPQHFGDGTRLSIL.